This record looks at one T cell receptor (beta chain) sequence and its context. This entry is derived from a study of graft-versus-host responses after intestinal transplantation. V shed 4 bases and J 5 bases; nucleotides not matched to a gene: 10. The CDR3 contains 15 residues. Germline values: CDR1 MGHRA, CDR2 YSYEKL. The data were produced by immunoSEQ multiplex PCR, yet TCRdb's version contains in-frame clones alone and is incomplete. Seen here are about 43,000 clones, approximately 94% observed once, and the top ten hold roughly 1.4%. This chain joins TRBV4-1 and TRBJ2-5, with 7 bases fitting TRBD2. The receptor's source is a human patient who received an intestinal transplant, so some T cells may come from the graft donor. Here the sequenced sample was PBMCs, taken more than 310 days after intestinal transplant. The CDR3 is CASSLGGGPGETQYF. In DNA form, the CDR3 reads TGCGCCAGCAGCCTGGGGGGAGGGCCGGGTGAGACCCAGTACTTC.